This T cell receptor (beta chain) derives from a study of blood T cell repertoires in COVID-19. Study in general: Spain, Italy and the United States supplied samples that represented acute and convalescent COVID-19. PBMCs, B-cell-depleted T cells, or T cells were the source of the cDNA or gDNA that made up the material.

V trimming: 7 bases; J trimming: 1 base; junction bases outside the gene matches: 5. Germline CDR1 and CDR2: SNHLY and FYNNEI. The CDR3 sequence is 14 residues long. In the source study's methods: By means of reference gene primer amplification, nucleated cell counts were estimated. Some clones are missing from TCRdb's copy, which holds only in-frame ones; the method was immunoSEQ multiplex PCR. D and trimming come from the DNA, and the V and J calls and clone size come from that table. The sample holds 260,000 or so clones, 88% seen once. Sequencing was done on a sample of peripheral blood. The V call is TRBV2, the J call TRBJ2-7; TRBD2 aligns across 9 bases. The receptor was derived from a human donor in a cohort sampled during active COVID-19. CDR3 sequence reads: CASTSGLASYEQYF. The DNA of the CDR3 is TGTGCCAGCACCTCGGGACTAGCATCCTACGAGCAGTACTTC.